The T cell receptor beta chain described here comes from a study of T cells in Graves' hyperthyroidism and ophthalmopathy. Amplified TCR beta CDR3 regions derived from RNA transcripts. A first-round RT-PCR of the TCR CDR3 used the HTBI primer set. MiXCR, run by TCRdb on the multiplex PCR reads, gives a single entry per CDR3 protein. The repertoire holds about 260,000 distinct CDR3 sequences, with approximately 16% as singletons. The sample holds a few counts of this clonotype. The germline gives CDR1 MNHEY, CDR2 SVGEGT. V was clipped by 4 bases and J by 0 bases; unmatched bases: 7. This CDR3 comprises 16 residues.

V and J are TRBV6-2 or TRBV6-3 and TRBJ1-1; TRBD1 matches at 8 bases. Specimen: blood. The source is a woman aged 18 to 35 with Graves' ophthalmopathy. CDR3 DNA sequence: TGTGCCAGCAGTTCCCGGACAGGGAGTTTGAACACTGAAGCTTTCTTT. Translating it yields CASSSRTGSLNTEAFF.